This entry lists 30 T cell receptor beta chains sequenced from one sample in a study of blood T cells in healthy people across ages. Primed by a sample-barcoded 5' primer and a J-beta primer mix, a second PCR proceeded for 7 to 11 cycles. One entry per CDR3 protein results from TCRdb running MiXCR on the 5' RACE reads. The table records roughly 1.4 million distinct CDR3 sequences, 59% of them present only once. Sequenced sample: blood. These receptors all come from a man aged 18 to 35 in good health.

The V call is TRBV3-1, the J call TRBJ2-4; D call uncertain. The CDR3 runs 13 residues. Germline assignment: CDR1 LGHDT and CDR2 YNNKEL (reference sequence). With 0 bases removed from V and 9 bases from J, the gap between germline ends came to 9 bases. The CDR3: CASSQDIWSIQYF. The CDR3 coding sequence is TGTGCCAGCAGCCAAGATATTTGGAGCATTCAGTACTTC.

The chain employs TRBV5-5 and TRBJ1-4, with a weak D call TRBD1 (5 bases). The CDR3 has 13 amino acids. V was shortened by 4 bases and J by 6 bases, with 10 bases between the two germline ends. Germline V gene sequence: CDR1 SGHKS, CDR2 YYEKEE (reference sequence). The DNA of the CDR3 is TGTGCCAGCAGCCCCCTAGGGGATGAAAAACTGTTTTTT. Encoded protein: CASSPLGDEKLFF.

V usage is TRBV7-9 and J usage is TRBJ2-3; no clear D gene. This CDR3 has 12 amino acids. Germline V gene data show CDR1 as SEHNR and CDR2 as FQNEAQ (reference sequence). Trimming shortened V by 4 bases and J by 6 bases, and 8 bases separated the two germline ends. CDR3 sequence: CASSSYIDTQYF. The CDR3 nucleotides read TGTGCCAGCAGCTCCTACATCGATACGCAGTATTTT.

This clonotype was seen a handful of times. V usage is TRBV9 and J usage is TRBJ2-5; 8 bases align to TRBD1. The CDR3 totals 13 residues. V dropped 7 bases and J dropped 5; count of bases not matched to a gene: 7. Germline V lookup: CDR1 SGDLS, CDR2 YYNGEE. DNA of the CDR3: TGTGCCAGCGGCAGGGGGCCCGAGGAGACCCAGTACTTC. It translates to CASGRGPEETQYF.

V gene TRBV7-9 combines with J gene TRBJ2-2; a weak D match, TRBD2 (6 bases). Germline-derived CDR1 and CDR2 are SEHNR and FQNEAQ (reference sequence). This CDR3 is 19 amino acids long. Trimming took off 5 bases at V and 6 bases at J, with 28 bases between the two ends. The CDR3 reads CASSQKERWTTGVPGELFF. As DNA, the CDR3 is TGTGCCAGCAGCCAAAAGGAGCGATGGACTACGGGAGTTCCCGGGGAGCTGTTTTTT.

CDR3 nucleotide sequence: TGCGCCAGCAGCAACCTCCCACAGGGGGCAGGCGACGAGCAGTACTTC. Its translation: CASSNLPQGAGDEQYF. The chain carries TRBV5-1 and TRBJ2-7, with 9 positions matching TRBD1. After removal of 4 bases from V and 5 bases from J, the junction contained 13 bases not matched to a gene. This CDR3 contains 16 residues. Germline V CDR1 and CDR2: SGHRS, YFSETQ. The full variable domain, with the rest looked up from reference TRBV5-1 and TRBJ2-7, is KAGVTQTPRYLIKTRGQQVTLSCSPISGHRSVSWYQQTPGQGLQFLFEYFSETQRNKGNFPGRFSGRQFSNSRSEMNVSTLELGDSALYLCASSNLPQGAGDEQYFGPGTRLTVT.

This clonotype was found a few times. The CDR3 DNA sequence: TGTGCCAGCAGTTTCGATGGCGGGTGGGCACAGTTCTTC. Its protein product is CASSFDGGWAQFF. The chain joins TRBV12-3 or TRBV12-4 to TRBJ2-1; possible D gene TRBD2, 5 bases. This CDR3 comprises 13 residues. V dropped 3 bases and J dropped 13 bases, with 16 bases sitting between them.

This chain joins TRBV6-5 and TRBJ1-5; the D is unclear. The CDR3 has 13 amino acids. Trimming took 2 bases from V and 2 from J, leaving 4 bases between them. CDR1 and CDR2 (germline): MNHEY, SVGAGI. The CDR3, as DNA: TGTGCCAGCAGTTACGACGGCAATCAGCCCCAGCATTTT. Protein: CASSYDGNQPQHF.

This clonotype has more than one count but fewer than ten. CDR3 sequence reads: CSAGRSGTDAYEQYF. The CDR3 bases are TGCAGTGCTGGGCGTTCCGGGACGGACGCCTACGAGCAGTACTTC. This rearrangement joins TRBV20-1 to TRBJ2-7; D may match TRBD1 or TRBD2 (5 bases each). The CDR3 spans 15 residues. CDR1 and CDR2 (germline): DFQATT, SNEGSKA (reference sequence). V was cut by 5 bases and J by 2 bases, with 19 bases left in between.

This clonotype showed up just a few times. CDR3 coding DNA: TGCGCCAGCAGCTTCGCCGGGACTAGCGGGGTCCATGAGCAGTTCTTC. Encoded protein: CASSFAGTSGVHEQFF. This sequence joins TRBV5-1 and TRBJ2-1, with 13 bases matching TRBD2. Germline V lookup: CDR1 SGHRS, CDR2 YFSETQ. The V segment lost 2 bases and the J segment 8 bases; nucleotides outside the gene matches: 7. The CDR3 spans 16 residues.

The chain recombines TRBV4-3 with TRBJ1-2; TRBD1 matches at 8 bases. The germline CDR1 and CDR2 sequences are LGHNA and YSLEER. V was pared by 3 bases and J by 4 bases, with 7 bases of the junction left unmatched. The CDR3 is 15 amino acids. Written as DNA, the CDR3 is TGCGCCAGCAGCCACCCGGACAGGGCTGGCTATGGCTACACCTTC. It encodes CASSHPDRAGYGYTF.

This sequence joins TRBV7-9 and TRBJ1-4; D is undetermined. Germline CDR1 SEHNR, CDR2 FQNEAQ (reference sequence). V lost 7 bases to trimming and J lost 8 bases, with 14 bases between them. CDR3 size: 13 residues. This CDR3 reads CASISPPFEKLFF. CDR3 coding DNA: TGTGCCAGCATTTCCCCCCCGTTCGAAAAACTGTTTTTT. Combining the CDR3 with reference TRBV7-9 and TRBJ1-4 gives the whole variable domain DTGVSQNPRHKITKRGQNVTFRCDPISEHNRLYWYRQTLGQGPEFLTYFQNEAQLEKSRLLSDRFSAERPKGSFSTLEIQRTEQGDSAMYLCASISPPFEKLFFGSGTQLSVL.

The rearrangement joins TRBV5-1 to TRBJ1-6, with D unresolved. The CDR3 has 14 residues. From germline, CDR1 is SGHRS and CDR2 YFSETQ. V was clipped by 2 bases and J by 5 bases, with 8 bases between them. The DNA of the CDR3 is TGCGCCAGCAGCTTCGCGGGAAATAATTCACCCCTCCACTTT. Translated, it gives CASSFAGNNSPLHF.

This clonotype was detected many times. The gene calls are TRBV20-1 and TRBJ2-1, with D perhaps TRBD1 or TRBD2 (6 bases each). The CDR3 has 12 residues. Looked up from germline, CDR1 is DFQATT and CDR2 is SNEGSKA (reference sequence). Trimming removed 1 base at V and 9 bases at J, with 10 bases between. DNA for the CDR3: TGCAGTGCTAGAGGTGGAGGGGGTGAGCAGTTCTTC. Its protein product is CSARGGGGEQFF.

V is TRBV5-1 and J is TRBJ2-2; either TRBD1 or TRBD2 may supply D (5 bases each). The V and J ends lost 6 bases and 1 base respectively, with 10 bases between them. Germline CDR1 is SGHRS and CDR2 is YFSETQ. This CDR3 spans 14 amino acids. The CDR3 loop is CASTLGVNTGELFF. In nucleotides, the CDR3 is TGCGCCAGCACCCTGGGGGTGAACACCGGGGAGCTGTTTTTT.

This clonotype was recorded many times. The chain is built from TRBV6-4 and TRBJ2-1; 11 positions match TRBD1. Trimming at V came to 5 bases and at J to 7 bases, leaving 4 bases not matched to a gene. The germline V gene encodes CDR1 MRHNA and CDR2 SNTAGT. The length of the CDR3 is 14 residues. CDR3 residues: CASSPGQGVNEQFF. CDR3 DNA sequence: TGTGCCAGCAGTCCGGGACAGGGGGTTAATGAGCAGTTCTTC.

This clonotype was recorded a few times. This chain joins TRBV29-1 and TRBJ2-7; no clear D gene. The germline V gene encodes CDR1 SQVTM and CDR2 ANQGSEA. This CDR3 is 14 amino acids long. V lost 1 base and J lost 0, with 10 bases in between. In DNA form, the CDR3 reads TGCAGCGTTGAAGTGTTAGGCCGCTCCTACGAGCAGTACTTC. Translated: CSVEVLGRSYEQYF.

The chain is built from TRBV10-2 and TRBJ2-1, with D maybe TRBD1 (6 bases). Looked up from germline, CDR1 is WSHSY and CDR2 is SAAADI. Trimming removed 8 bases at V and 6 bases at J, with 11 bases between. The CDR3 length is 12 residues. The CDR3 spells CASQSDSNEQFF. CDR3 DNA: TGCGCCAGCCAGTCGGACAGCAATGAGCAGTTCTTC.

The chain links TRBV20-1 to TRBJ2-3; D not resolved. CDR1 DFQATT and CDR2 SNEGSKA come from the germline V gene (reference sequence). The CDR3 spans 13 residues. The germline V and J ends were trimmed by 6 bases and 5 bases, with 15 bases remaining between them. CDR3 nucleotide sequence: TGCAGTGCCACAAAAGGGTTGCGAGATACGCAGTATTTT. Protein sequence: CSATKGLRDTQYF.

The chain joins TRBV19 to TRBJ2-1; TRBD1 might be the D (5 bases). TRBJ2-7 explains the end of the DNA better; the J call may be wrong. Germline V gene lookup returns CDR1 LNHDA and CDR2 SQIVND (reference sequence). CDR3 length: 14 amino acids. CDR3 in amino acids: CAGADGLFPYEQYF. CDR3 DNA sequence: TGTGCCGGGGCGGACGGTCTATTCCCCTACGAGCAGTACTTC.

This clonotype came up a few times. The CDR3 DNA sequence: TGCAGCGCAAAAGCTACAGGGAGGGAGACCCAGTACTTC. Encoded protein: CSAKATGRETQYF. V gene TRBV29-1 combines with J gene TRBJ2-5; tentatively, D is TRBD1 or TRBD2 (6 bases each). Germline V CDR1 and CDR2: SQVTM, ANQGSEA. The length of the CDR3 is 13 residues. V was trimmed by 7 bases and J by 5 bases, leaving 17 bases between them.

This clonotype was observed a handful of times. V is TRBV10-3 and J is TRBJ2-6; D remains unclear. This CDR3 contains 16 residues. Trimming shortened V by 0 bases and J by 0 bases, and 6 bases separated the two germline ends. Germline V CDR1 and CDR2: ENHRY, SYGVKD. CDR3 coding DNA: TGTGCCATCAGTGAGTCGTTAGACTCTGGGGCCAACGTCCTGACTTTC. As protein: CAISESLDSGANVLTF.

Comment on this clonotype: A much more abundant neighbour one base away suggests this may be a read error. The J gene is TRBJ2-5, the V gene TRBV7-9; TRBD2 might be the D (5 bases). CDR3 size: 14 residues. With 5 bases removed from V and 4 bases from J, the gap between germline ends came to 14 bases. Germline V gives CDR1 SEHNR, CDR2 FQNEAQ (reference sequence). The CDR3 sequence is CASSPREGPETQYF. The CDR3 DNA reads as TGTGCCAGCAGCCCTCGCGAGGGCCCAGAGACCCAGTACTTC.

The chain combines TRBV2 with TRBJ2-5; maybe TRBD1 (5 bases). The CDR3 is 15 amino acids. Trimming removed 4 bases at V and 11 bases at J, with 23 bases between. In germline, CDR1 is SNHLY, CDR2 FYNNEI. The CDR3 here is CASSGGDGAYNEQYF. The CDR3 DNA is TGTGCCAGCAGTGGGGGCGACGGAGCCTACAATGAGCAGTACTTC.

In DNA form, the CDR3 reads TGTGCCAGCAGTTACTCGTTGCCAAAGGCCTCCTACGAGCAGTACTTC. This translates into CASSYSLPKASYEQYF. The chain uses TRBV6-5 and TRBJ2-7; D gene uncertain. CDR1 and CDR2 (germline): MNHEY, SVGAGI. CDR3 size: 16 residues. Deletions cut 0 bases from V and 0 bases from J, with 12 bases between.

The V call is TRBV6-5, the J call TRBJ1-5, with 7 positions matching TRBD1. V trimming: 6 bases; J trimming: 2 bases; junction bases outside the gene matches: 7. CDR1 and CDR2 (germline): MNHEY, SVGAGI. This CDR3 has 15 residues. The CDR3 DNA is TGTGCCAGCAGCCAAGACAGGGACGGCAATCAGCCCCAGCATTTT. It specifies CASSQDRDGNQPQHF.

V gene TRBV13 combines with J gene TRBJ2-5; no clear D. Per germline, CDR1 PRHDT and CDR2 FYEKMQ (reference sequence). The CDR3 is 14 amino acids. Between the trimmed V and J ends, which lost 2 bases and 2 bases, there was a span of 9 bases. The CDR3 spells CASSLIGDQETQYF. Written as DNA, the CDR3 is TGTGCCAGCAGCTTAATCGGAGATCAAGAGACCCAGTACTTC.

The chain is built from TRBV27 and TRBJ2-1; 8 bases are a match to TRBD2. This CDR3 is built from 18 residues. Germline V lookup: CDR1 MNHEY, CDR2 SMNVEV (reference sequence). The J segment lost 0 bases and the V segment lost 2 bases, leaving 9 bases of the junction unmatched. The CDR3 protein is CASSLGTSGFSSYNEQFF. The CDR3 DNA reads TGTGCCAGCAGTTTAGGAACTAGCGGTTTTAGCTCCTACAATGAGCAGTTCTTC.

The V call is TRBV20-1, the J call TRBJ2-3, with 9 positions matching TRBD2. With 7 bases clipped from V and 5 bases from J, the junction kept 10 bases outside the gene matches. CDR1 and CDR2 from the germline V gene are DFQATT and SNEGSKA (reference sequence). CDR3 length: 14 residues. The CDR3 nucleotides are TGCAGTGTTTGTTGGCTAGCGGGGCTAGATACGCAGTATTTT. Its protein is CSVCWLAGLDTQYF.

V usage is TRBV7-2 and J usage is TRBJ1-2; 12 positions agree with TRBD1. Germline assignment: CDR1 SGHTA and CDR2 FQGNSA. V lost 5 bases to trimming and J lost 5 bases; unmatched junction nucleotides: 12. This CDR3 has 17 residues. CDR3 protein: CASSPTRDRGRGYGYTF. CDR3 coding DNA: TGTGCCAGCAGCCCGACCCGGGACAGGGGGCGCGGGTATGGCTACACCTTC.